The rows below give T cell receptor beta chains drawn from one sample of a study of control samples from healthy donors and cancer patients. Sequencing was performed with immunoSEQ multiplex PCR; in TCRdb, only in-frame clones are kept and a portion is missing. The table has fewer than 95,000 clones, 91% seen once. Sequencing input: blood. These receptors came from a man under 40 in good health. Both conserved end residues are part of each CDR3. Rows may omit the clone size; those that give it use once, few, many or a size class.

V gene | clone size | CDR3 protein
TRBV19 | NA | CASSRTETNYGYTF
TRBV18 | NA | CASSPRDTRNTIYF
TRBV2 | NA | CASSDPGQAQHSPLHF
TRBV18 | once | CASSPDRAGELFF
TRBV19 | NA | CASSTPRAQFF
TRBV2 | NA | CASSRDTSYEQYF
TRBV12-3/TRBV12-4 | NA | CASSLAVGLGYTF
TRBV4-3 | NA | CASSQGAGGFSYGYTF
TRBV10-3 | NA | CAISQLEREQFF
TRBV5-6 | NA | CASSRIPPADTQYF
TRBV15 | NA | CATSMPGQGNSPLHF
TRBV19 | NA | CASSILGQGSSPLHF
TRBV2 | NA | CASTDGFTDTQYF
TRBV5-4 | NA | CASSLAGGNEQFF
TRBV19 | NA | CASSIEAGVGTDTQYF
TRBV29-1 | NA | CSVVQGAMNTEAFF
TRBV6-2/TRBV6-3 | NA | CASSYSAGLGNTEAFF
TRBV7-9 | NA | CASSLGSFTDTQYF
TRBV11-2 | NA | CASSLSRVNTEAFF
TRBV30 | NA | CAWVGVSSGANVLTF
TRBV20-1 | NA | CSASGLAGGTGELFF
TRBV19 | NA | CATGDRKEKFF
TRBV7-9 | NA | CASSLARQGPYEQYF
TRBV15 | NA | CATSRDLGGEQYF
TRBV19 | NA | CASSPGYPGGILETQYF
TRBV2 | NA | CASSETGSDTQYF